A single sample gave rise to the 9 T cell receptor beta chains below, sequenced in a study of blood T cells in healthy people across ages. A sample-barcoded 5' primer and a J-beta primer mix were used in a second PCR of roughly 6 to 11 cycles. A single record per CDR3 protein comes from TCRdb applying MiXCR to the 5' RACE reads. The repertoire consists of 1.5 million to 2 million distinct CDR3 sequences, with 49% occurring once and the leading ten covering less than 2.5%. Sequenced input: blood. The receptors stem from a woman aged 40-49 years in good health.

This clonotype has only a few counts. This rearrangement joins TRBV2 to TRBJ2-5; 9 nucleotides line up with TRBD1. TRBJ2-7 explains the end of the DNA better; the J call may be wrong. Germline V gene lookup returns CDR1 SNHLY and CDR2 FYNNEI. The CDR3 totals 14 residues. The CDR3: CASRPGDRAYEQYF. The CDR3 bases are TGTGCCAGCAGGCCCGGGGACAGGGCCTACGAGCAGTACTTC.

J is TRBJ2-7 and V is TRBV7-9; the match to TRBD2 covers 8 bases. Germline CDR1 reads SEHNR; CDR2 reads FQNEAQ (reference sequence). V lost 2 bases, J lost 2 bases, and 8 bases stayed unmatched. The CDR3 is made up of 16 amino acids. The CDR3 here is CASSLSPAGAPYEQYF. The DNA of the CDR3 is TGTGCCAGCAGCTTAAGTCCAGCGGGAGCCCCCTACGAGCAGTACTTC.

This clonotype came up a few times. The CDR3 bases are TGTGCCAGCAGCCCAGTTGGTCAGGGGTTAACCCAGTACTTC. Protein: CASSPVGQGLTQYF. V and J are TRBV7-8 and TRBJ2-7; D might be TRBD1 (6 bases). The germline V gene has CDR1 SGHVS and CDR2 FQNEAQ. Trimming pared 5 bases from V and 10 bases from J, leaving 21 bases between. The CDR3 length is 14 residues. Together with reference TRBV7-8 and TRBJ2-7, the CDR3 gives the full variable domain: GAGVSQSPRYKVAKRGQDVALRCDPISGHVSLFWYQQALGQGPEFLTYFQNEAQLDKSGLPSDRFFAERPEGSVSTLKIQRTQQEDSAVYLCASSPVGQGLTQYFGPGTRLTVT.

V and J are TRBV4-1 and TRBJ2-5, with D tentatively TRBD2 (6 bases). Trimming left V 1 base short and J 11 bases short, with 23 bases between. The CDR3 loop spans 16 amino acids. Germline CDR1 and CDR2: MGHRA and YSYEKL. The CDR3 reads CASSQAPGRGTYGQYF. As DNA, the CDR3 is TGCGCCAGCAGCCAAGCGCCCGGGCGGGGAACCTACGGGCAGTACTTC.

The chain couples TRBV20-1 to TRBJ2-3; D gene ambiguous. CDR3 length equals 14 residues. The germline V gene has CDR1 DFQATT and CDR2 SNEGSKA (reference sequence). The ends were cut back, 1 base at V and 2 bases at J, with 10 bases in the middle. CDR3 amino acids: CSARVLSLTDTQYF. The CDR3 nucleotides read TGCAGTGCTAGAGTACTCTCACTCACAGATACGCAGTATTTT.

V usage is TRBV5-1 and J usage is TRBJ1-1; D is perhaps TRBD1 (6 bases). V shed 5 bases and J shed 4 bases, with 18 bases lying between them. Per germline, CDR1 SGHRS and CDR2 YFSETQ. This CDR3 contains 15 residues. The CDR3 is CASSYTGKSVTEAFF. In DNA, the CDR3 is TGCGCCAGCAGTTATACAGGGAAGTCGGTCACTGAAGCTTTCTTT.

This clonotype showed up many times. The CDR3 DNA follows: TGCAGCTCCCCCCCGACGGGTTTATCTAGCACAGATACGCAGTATTTT. Its translation: CSSPPTGLSSTDTQYF. This chain uses TRBV29-1 with TRBJ2-3; D call uncertain. V shed 8 bases and J shed 0 bases, with 21 bases lying between them. Germline CDR1 is SQVTM and CDR2 is ANQGSEA. CDR3 length: 16 amino acids.

V gene TRBV2 combines with J gene TRBJ2-5; D is perhaps TRBD1 (5 bases). The CDR3 runs 14 residues. Between the trimmed V and J ends, which lost 7 bases and 2 bases, there was a span of 14 bases. The germline V gene has CDR1 SNHLY and CDR2 FYNNEI. The CDR3 sequence: CASKIQEFQETQYF. The CDR3 bases are TGTGCCAGCAAAATACAGGAGTTTCAAGAGACCCAGTACTTC.

Comments on this clonotype: A read error may account for a junction end that differs from germline. The V call is TRBV6-5, the J call TRBJ1-2; 7 bases map to TRBD1. Germline V gene data show CDR1 as MNHEY and CDR2 as SVGAGI. CDR3 size: 16 residues. CDR3 sequence: CAGSSAPGTGAYGYTF. The CDR3 coding sequence is TGTGCCGGCAGTTCCGCCCCGGGCACAGGGGCCTATGGCTACACCTTC.